What follows is one T cell receptor (beta chain) and its context. Its specificity is unknown. These data come from a study of T-cell memory formation after mild COVID-19. Germline CDR1 SGHTA, CDR2 FQGTGA. This CDR3 contains 13 residues. The V and J ends lost 0 bases and 7 bases respectively, with 7 bases between them. Researchers used 5'RACE with constant-segment primers to make TCR alpha and TCR beta cDNA libraries that carry sample barcodes and UMIs. MiXCR was run by TCRdb on the 5' RACE reads, yielding one entry per CDR3 protein. The sample lists around 130,000 distinct CDR3 sequences; about a sixth were seen once. Study conclusions and caveats: The appearance of some responding clones in pre-infection memory suggested that cross-reactive memory joined.

Source material: PBMCs or a T cell subset sorted from them (not recorded which). The rearrangement joins TRBV7-3 to TRBJ1-5; no definite D call. The clonotype comes from a young man who had mild COVID-19 (a few samples of this study predate the infection). Cell type and time point are not known. The DNA of the CDR3 is TGTGCCAGCAGCTTAACGTTAGACCAGCCCCAGCATTTT. The encoded protein is CASSLTLDQPQHF.